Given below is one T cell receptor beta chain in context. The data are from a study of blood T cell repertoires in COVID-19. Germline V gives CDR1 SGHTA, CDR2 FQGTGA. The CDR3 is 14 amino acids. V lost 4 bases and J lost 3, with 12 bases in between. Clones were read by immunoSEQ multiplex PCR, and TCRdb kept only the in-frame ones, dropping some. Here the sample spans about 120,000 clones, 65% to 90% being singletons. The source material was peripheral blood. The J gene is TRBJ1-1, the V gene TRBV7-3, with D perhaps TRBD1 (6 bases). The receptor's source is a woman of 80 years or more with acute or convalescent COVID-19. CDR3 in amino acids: CASSSSGQYTEAFF. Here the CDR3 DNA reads TGTGCCAGCAGCTCATCCGGACAGTACACTGAAGCTTTCTTT.